This passage covers 13 T cell receptor beta chains from one sample sequenced in a study of cytomegalovirus exposure and HLA in healthy donors. The PCR contained 60 Vbeta and 13 Jbeta primers. Sequencing was performed with immunoSEQ multiplex PCR; in TCRdb, only in-frame clones are kept and a portion is missing. The table lists more than 95,000 clones, around a tenth of them singletons. Sequencing was carried out using PBMCs. All receptors come from a young man in good health and CMV-seronegative.

V is TRBV19 and J is TRBJ1-1; perhaps TRBD1 as D (5 bases). The germline V gene has CDR1 LNHDA and CDR2 SQIVND (reference sequence). The CDR3 totals 14 residues. V lost 1 base, J lost 6 bases, and 12 bases lay in between. The CDR3 nucleotides read TGTGCCAGTAGTATAGGGGGGGTGATCGCTGAAGCTTTCTTT. Translation: CASSIGGVIAEAFF.

The chain is built from TRBV5-6 and TRBJ1-1; D gene unclear. The germline V gene has CDR1 SGHDT and CDR2 YYEEEE. V was shortened by 4 bases and J by 1 base, with 8 bases between the two germline ends. CDR3 size: 13 residues. The CDR3 DNA is TGTGCCAGCAGCCAGGCGTGGAACACTGAAGCTTTCTTT. As protein: CASSQAWNTEAFF.

The chain links TRBV5-4 to TRBJ2-7; D may be TRBD2 (7 bases). CDR3 length equals 15 residues. The V gene's germline CDR1 is SGHNT and CDR2 YYREEE (reference sequence). V was trimmed by 5 bases and J by 3 bases, leaving 18 bases between them. As DNA, the CDR3 is TGTGCCAGCAGTCAAGGGGGGGGTAGGGTCTACGAGCAGTACTTC. Amino acids: CASSQGGGRVYEQYF.

This clone turned up a few times. This chain uses TRBV27 with TRBJ1-1; TRBD1 matches at 7 bases. This CDR3 is 13 amino acids long. From germline, CDR1 is MNHEY and CDR2 SMNVEV (reference sequence). The V and J ends lost 3 bases and 5 bases, in that order; junction bases with no gene match: 3. The CDR3 coding sequence is TGTGCCAGCAGTTTGGGCAGGGGGACTGAAGCTTTCTTT. It yields the protein CASSLGRGTEAFF.

The chain carries TRBV15 and TRBJ2-1; TRBD2 matches 11 bases. Trimming took 2 bases from V and 2 from J; bases not matched to a gene: 2. Germline assignment: CDR1 LNHNV and CDR2 YYDKDF (reference sequence). The CDR3 has 16 amino acids. CDR3 in DNA: TGTGCCACCAGCAGAACTAGCGGGGGCCCCTACAATGAGCAGTTCTTC. Protein: CATSRTSGGPYNEQFF.

CDR3 amino acids: CASSQGTVLETQYF. The CDR3 region has the DNA TGCGCCAGCAGCCAAGGAACTGTCTTAGAGACCCAGTACTTC. V is TRBV4-1 and J is TRBJ2-5; D is ambiguous. This CDR3 has 14 amino acids. Germline V gene sequence: CDR1 MGHRA, CDR2 YSYEKL. V dropped 1 base and J dropped 4 bases, with 10 bases sitting between them.

The gene calls are TRBV19 and TRBJ1-1; TRBD1 is a possible D gene (6 bases). This CDR3 has 16 residues. Trimming pared 4 bases from V and 0 bases from J, leaving 15 bases between. Germline V gene sequence: CDR1 LNHDA, CDR2 SQIVND (reference sequence). The DNA for the CDR3 is TGTGCCAGTAGTAGTCCGGACAGCTACCTGAACACTGAAGCTTTCTTT. Protein: CASSSPDSYLNTEAFF. The full variable domain, completed using reference TRBV19 and TRBJ1-1, is DGGITQSPKYLFRKEGQNVTLSCEQNLNHDAMYWYRQDPGQGLRLIYYSQIVNDFQKGDIAEGYSVSREKKESFPLTVTSAQKNPTAFYLCASSSPDSYLNTEAFFGQGTRLTVV.

V usage is TRBV30 and J usage is TRBJ1-4; the D gene is possibly TRBD1 (5 bases). The V end was cut by 4 bases, the J end by 4 bases, with 10 bases between. This CDR3 is 13 amino acids long. The germline CDR1 and CDR2 sequences are GTSNPN and SVGIG (reference sequence). The CDR3 region is CAWNAGVNEKLFF. In DNA, the CDR3 is TGTGCCTGGAATGCGGGGGTTAATGAAAAACTGTTTTTT.

This clone showed up just a few times. The rearrangement joins TRBV28 to TRBJ2-7; D might be TRBD1 (6 bases). V lost 2 bases to trimming and J lost 4 bases, with 6 bases between them. Germline values: CDR1 MDHEN, CDR2 SYDVKM. The length of the CDR3 is 12 residues. The CDR3 reads CASSLGQYEQYF. DNA of the CDR3: TGTGCCAGCAGTTTAGGACAGTACGAGCAGTACTTC.

V usage is TRBV6-6 and J usage is TRBJ1-1; D is uncertain. Trimming cost V 5 bases and J 0 bases, with 13 bases left between them. Germline V gives CDR1 MNHNY, CDR2 SVGAGI (reference sequence). The CDR3 length is 15 residues. Written as DNA, the CDR3 is TGTGCCAGCAGTCGTCCCCCGGGTATGAACACTGAAGCTTTCTTT. Protein product: CASSRPPGMNTEAFF.

This clone has just a few counts. The V gene is TRBV10-3, the J gene TRBJ2-3; 10 positions match TRBD2. V was clipped by 4 bases and J by 3 bases; unmatched bases: 4. The germline V gene has CDR1 ENHRY and CDR2 SYGVKD. The CDR3 extends over 15 amino acids. For the CDR3, the DNA is TGTGCCATCAGTGGAGCGGGGGGGCAAACAGATACGCAGTATTTT. This sequence encodes CAISGAGGQTDTQYF.

This clone showed up just a few times. The chain carries TRBV6-5 and TRBJ2-5; the match to TRBD1 covers 9 bases. The CDR3 has 15 amino acids. Germline V gives CDR1 MNHEY, CDR2 SVGAGI. Trimming cost V 4 bases and J 7 bases; bases outside gene matches: 10. The DNA for the CDR3 is TGTGCCAGCAGTTCTACAGGGGGCTTTAGGGGGACCCAGTACTTC. Its protein is CASSSTGGFRGTQYF.

This clone was seen a few times. The chain carries TRBV15 and TRBJ2-1; 7 bases match TRBD1. V dropped 8 bases and J dropped 6; count of bases not matched to a gene: 10. The length of the CDR3 is 14 residues. Germline V gene lookup returns CDR1 LNHNV and CDR2 YYDKDF (reference sequence). The CDR3 sequence is CATGTDRLVNEQFF. DNA of the CDR3: TGTGCCACCGGGACGGACAGGTTGGTCAATGAGCAGTTCTTC.